This T cell receptor beta chain was sequenced for a study of blood T cells in healthy people across ages. General study results and limits: The long-lived group displayed more naive CD4+ cells, plus higher diversity, than the aged donors did. It was not possible, with unsorted PBMCs, to conclusively compare naive and antigen-experienced cells.

This CDR3 is built from 16 residues. V was clipped by 4 bases and J by 4 bases; unmatched bases: 9. Germline V gene data show CDR1 as SGHDT and CDR2 as YYEEEE. The study drew donors from healthy Caucasian individuals in Russia aged roughly 6 to 90. Donors gave around 10 milliliters of peripheral blood apiece. PCR was performed a second time for 7 to 11 cycles using a sample-barcoded 5' primer and a J-beta primer mix. One entry per CDR3 protein, called by TCRdb with MiXCR from the 5' RACE reads. The sample carries 600,000 to 800,000 distinct CDR3 sequences, around a fifth recorded once. Remarks on this clonotype: Its antigen is as yet unknown.

This receptor was obtained from a man between 65 and 79 years old in good health. The sample taken for sequencing was blood. The chain combines TRBV5-6 with TRBJ2-3, with 10 nucleotides matching TRBD2. The CDR3 nucleotides read TGTGCCAGCAGCCTGGAGCGGGAGGGCCTAGCAGATACGCAGTATTTT. This encodes CASSLEREGLADTQYF. The complete variable domain, with remaining parts taken from reference TRBV5-6 and TRBJ2-3, reads DAGVTQSPTHLIKTRGQQVTLRCSPKSGHDTVSWYQQALGQGPQFIFQYYEEEERQRGNFPDRFSGHQFPNYSSELNVNALLLGDSALYLCASSLEREGLADTQYFGPGTRLTVL.